A selection of T cell receptor beta chains follows, all from one sample in a study of OX40 agonist ivuxolimab in advanced cancers. Sequenced by immunoSEQ multiplex PCR; TCRdb stores in-frame clones only, minus some. The sample yields more than 35,000 clones, about 80% seen once. The starting material was CD4+ or CD8+ T cells sorted from blood, obtained in a trial of the OX40 agonist ivuxolimab. These receptors originate from an adult with an advanced solid tumor such as melanoma, head and neck, liver or kidney cancer. Each CDR3 is given with its conserved first and last residue. The D gene is left open where the match is weak. Rows give clone size only sometimes, using once, few, many, or a class for an expanded clone.

D gene: -; V gene: TRBV28; clone size: few; J gene: TRBJ1-5; CDR3 protein: CASSAEQANQPQHF; CDR3 DNA: TGTGCCAGCAGCGCGGAACAGGCTAATCAGCCCCAGCATTTT
D gene: TRBD1; V gene: TRBV4-1; clone size: -; J gene: TRBJ1-1; CDR3 protein: CASSHQKGTGEGTEAFF; CDR3 DNA: TGCGCCAGCAGCCACCAAAAAGGGACAGGGGAAGGCACTGAAGCTTTCTTT
D gene: -; V gene: TRBV29-1; clone size: -; J gene: TRBJ1-1; CDR3 protein: CSVEDRAFF; CDR3 DNA: TGCAGCGTTGAAGATCGAGCTTTCTTT
D gene: -; V gene: TRBV2; clone size: -; J gene: TRBJ2-2; CDR3 protein: CASSGPANTGELFF; CDR3 DNA: TGTGCCAGCAGTGGACCGGCGAACACCGGGGAGCTGTTTTTT
D gene: -; V gene: TRBV7-9; clone size: -; J gene: TRBJ2-7; CDR3 protein: CASSWTAIPYEQYF; CDR3 DNA: TGTGCCAGCAGCTGGACGGCTATCCCGTACGAGCAGTACTTC
D gene: -; V gene: TRBV27; clone size: -; J gene: TRBJ2-2; CDR3 protein: CASSLLGGPGELFF; CDR3 DNA: TGTGCCAGCAGTTTATTAGGGGGTCCCGGGGAGCTGTTTTTT
D gene: TRBD1; V gene: TRBV28; clone size: -; J gene: TRBJ2-3; CDR3 protein: CASSYRQGITDTQYF; CDR3 DNA: TGTGCCAGCAGTTATCGACAGGGTATCACAGATACGCAGTATTTT
D gene: -; V gene: TRBV19; clone size: few; J gene: TRBJ1-1; CDR3 protein: CASSTQGFTEAFF; CDR3 DNA: TGTGCCAGTAGTACACAGGGTTTCACTGAAGCTTTCTTT
D gene: -; V gene: TRBV10-3; clone size: -; J gene: TRBJ2-7; CDR3 protein: CAISEFPRGSYEQYF; CDR3 DNA: TGTGCCATCAGTGAGTTCCCCAGGGGCTCCTACGAGCAGTACTTC
D gene: TRBD2; V gene: TRBV7-8; clone size: -; J gene: TRBJ2-1; CDR3 protein: CASRKISGGAANEQFF; CDR3 DNA: TGTGCCAGCAGAAAGATAAGCGGGGGGGCCGCCAATGAGCAGTTCTTC